One sample yielded the 21 T cell receptor beta chains listed below, sequenced in a study of response to subunit inactivated influenza vaccine. TCRdb reprocessed the RT-PCR reads via MiXCR and lists one record per CDR3 protein. The profile shows 450,000 to 600,000 distinct CDR3 sequences, less than 7.5% of them singletons. Here the sequenced sample was PBMCs from blood, taken roughly 24 months after vaccination. Receptors originate from a man aged 50 to 69 who received an inactivated influenza vaccine.

This clonotype was observed many times. This chain joins TRBV20-1 and TRBJ2-2, with D perhaps TRBD1 (5 bases). CDR3 size: 16 residues. Germline V lookup: CDR1 DFQATT, CDR2 SNEGSKA (reference sequence). The V end lost 2 bases, the J end lost 0 bases, and 13 bases lay between the germline ends. The CDR3 bases are TGCAGTGCTAGAACCCCGCAGGGATCGAACACCGGGGAGCTGTTTTTT. Its protein is CSARTPQGSNTGELFF.

The sample holds many counts of this clonotype. The chain couples TRBV12-3 or TRBV12-4 to TRBJ2-7, with D tentatively TRBD2 (6 bases). The CDR3 has 14 amino acids. The V end lost 11 bases, the J end lost 1 base, and 18 bases lay between the germline ends. CDR3 coding DNA: TGTGCCTCCCTCCTTGTGGGGGGATCCTACGAGCAGTACTTC. Protein sequence: CASLLVGGSYEQYF.

This clonotype came up a few times. This chain joins TRBV10-3 and TRBJ2-1, with 10 bases that match TRBD2. V gave up 3 bases and J gave up 4 bases; unmatched junction bases: 6. The CDR3 loop spans 16 amino acids. CDR1 is ENHRY, CDR2 SYGVKD, per germline. CDR3 in DNA: TGTGCCATCAGTGAAATAGGTAGCGGGAGGTACAATGAGCAGTTCTTC. Translated, it gives CAISEIGSGRYNEQFF.

Only a few counts were recorded for this clonotype. The chain uses TRBV6-2 or TRBV6-3 and TRBJ2-1; 9 bases map to TRBD1. J was trimmed by 8 bases and V by 7 bases; bases with no gene match: 18. The CDR3 loop spans 17 amino acids. Germline V gene data show CDR1 as MNHEY and CDR2 as SVGEGT. CDR3 nucleotide sequence: TGTGCCAGCAACCGGGACAGGGCCATTTCGGGTGTCTATGAGCAGTTCTTC. It codes for CASNRDRAISGVYEQFF.

This chain connects TRBV5-4 to TRBJ2-4, with D perhaps matching TRBD1 (6 bases). This CDR3 region has 16 residues. Trimming stripped 3 bases from V and 0 bases from J, with 13 bases between. Germline V gene sequence: CDR1 SGHNT, CDR2 YYREEE (reference sequence). DNA of the CDR3: TGTGCCAGCAGCTCCGGACAGCAACTAGCCAAAAACATTCAGTACTTC. The encoded protein is CASSSGQQLAKNIQYF. The whole variable domain, filled in from reference TRBV5-4 and TRBJ2-4, reads ETGVTQSPTHLIKTRGQQVTLRCSSQSGHNTVSWYQQALGQGPQFIFQYYREEENGRGNFPPRFSGLQFPNYSSELNVNALELDDSALYLCASSSGQQLAKNIQYFGAGTRLSVL.

This clonotype has a handful of counts. The chain has TRBV28 and TRBJ1-4; D call uncertain. V dropped 6 bases and J dropped 9 bases, with 11 bases sitting between them. CDR3 size: 12 residues. Germline V gene lookup returns CDR1 MDHEN and CDR2 SYDVKM. The CDR3 region is CASRAGSQKLFF. The CDR3 nucleotides are TGTGCCAGCAGAGCCGGGTCCCAAAAACTGTTTTTT.

This clonotype was counted between two and nine times. The gene calls are TRBV12-3 or TRBV12-4 and TRBJ1-6; 9 bases match TRBD1. Trimming removed 4 bases from V and 9 bases from J; junction bases left unmatched: 7. CDR3 size: 15 residues. CDR3 nucleotides: TGTGCCAGCAGTTCCGGGACAGGGAATCGTTCACCCCTCCACTTT. Translating gives CASSSGTGNRSPLHF.

This clonotype was picked up a small number of times. The gene calls are TRBV27 and TRBJ2-7; D is undetermined. The germline CDR1 and CDR2 sequences are MNHEY and SMNVEV (reference sequence). The CDR3 totals 13 residues. Trimming stripped 6 bases from V and 3 bases from J, with 12 bases between. CDR3 bases: TGTGCCAGCAGATTGAGCTTCTACTACGAGCAGTACTTC. Its protein is CASRLSFYYEQYF.

This sequence joins TRBV3-1 and TRBJ2-3; possibly TRBD1 for D (6 bases). The CDR3 totals 15 residues. Germline assignment: CDR1 LGHDT and CDR2 YNNKEL (reference sequence). V dropped 5 bases and J dropped 0 bases, with 12 bases sitting between them. The CDR3 is CASSETGSSTDTQYF. The CDR3 nucleotides are TGTGCCAGCAGCGAGACAGGTTCTAGCACAGATACGCAGTATTTT.

This clonotype was detected many times. The chain links TRBV3-1 to TRBJ2-1, with a tentative D call TRBD1 (6 bases). There are 15 residues in the CDR3. The germline V gene encodes CDR1 LGHDT and CDR2 YNNKEL (reference sequence). DNA for the CDR3: TGTGCAACCGAGGGTTTGAGGGGGATCGGCAATGAGCAGTTCTTC. The encoded protein is CATEGLRGIGNEQFF.

The chain uses TRBV11-2 and TRBJ2-3; perhaps D is TRBD1 or TRBD2 (5 bases each). This CDR3 has 16 amino acids. Between the trimmed V and J ends, which lost 4 bases and 3 bases, there was a span of 17 bases. Germline V CDR1 and CDR2: SGHAT, FQNNGV. CDR3 coding DNA: TGTGCCAGCAGCTCAATTCGGGGCCGCGTGACAGATACGCAGTATTTT. Residues: CASSSIRGRVTDTQYF.

This clonotype was recorded a few times. CDR3 region: CASSLLGLAGQGGEQYF. The CDR3 bases are TGCGCCAGCAGCTTGCTTGGACTAGCGGGCCAAGGGGGAGAGCAGTACTTC. The rearrangement links TRBV5-1 to TRBJ2-7; 11 bases fit TRBD2. The V gene's germline CDR1 is SGHRS and CDR2 YFSETQ. The CDR3 loop spans 17 amino acids. The J segment lost 7 bases and the V segment lost 1 base, leaving 13 bases of the junction unmatched.

This chain links TRBV19 with TRBJ1-1; 10 nucleotides align to TRBD1. The length of the CDR3 is 13 residues. The V gene's germline CDR1 is LNHDA and CDR2 SQIVND (reference sequence). Unmatched junction bases numbered 5, after V lost 9 bases and J lost 4 bases. As DNA, the CDR3 is TGTGCCAGCCGGGACAGGGGAAGCACTGAAGCTTTCTTT. Its translation: CASRDRGSTEAFF.

Only a few counts were recorded for this clonotype. This chain connects TRBV29-1 to TRBJ2-7; maybe TRBD1 (6 bases). V lost 6 bases, J lost 7 bases, and 22 bases lay in between. CDR1 is SQVTM, CDR2 ANQGSEA, per germline. This CDR3 has 14 amino acids. In DNA, the CDR3 is TGCAGCGTCCGGGACGGGACATTGGGTGGGGAGCAGTACTTC. Residues: CSVRDGTLGGEQYF.

This clonotype has a count of ten or more. This chain uses TRBV9 with TRBJ1-2, with TRBD1 matching over 7 bases. The CDR3 covers 15 residues. Per germline, CDR1 SGDLS and CDR2 YYNGEE. V shed 5 bases and J 2 bases; nucleotides not matched to a gene: 9. The chain's CDR3 is CASSSPGQSNYGYTF. The CDR3 nucleotides are TGTGCCAGCAGTTCACCGGGACAGAGCAACTATGGCTACACCTTC. The entire variable domain, with the rest obtained from reference TRBV9 and TRBJ1-2, is as follows: DSGVTQTPKHLITATGQRVTLRCSPRSGDLSVYWYQQSLDQGLQFLIQYYNGEERAKGNILERFSAQQFPDLHSELNLSSLELGDSALYFCASSSPGQSNYGYTFGSGTRLTVV.

This clonotype has more than one count but fewer than ten. The gene calls are TRBV20-1 and TRBJ2-1; no reliable D call. Germline V gene lookup returns CDR1 DFQATT and CDR2 SNEGSKA (reference sequence). The CDR3 loop spans 10 amino acids. Trimming removed 6 bases from V and 8 bases from J, with 8 bases in between. CDR3 sequence (DNA): TGCAGTGCATTTCGGGATGAGCAGTTCTTC. Protein product: CSAFRDEQFF.

The rearrangement uses TRBV4-2 and TRBJ1-4; unclear D gene. The V gene lost 0 bases and the J gene lost 1 base, with 15 bases spanning the gap. There are 18 residues in the CDR3. From germline, CDR1 is LGHNA and CDR2 YNFKEQ. DNA for the CDR3: TGTGCCAGCAGCCAAGAATTCCTCACCGGCGTAACTAATGAAAAACTGTTTTTT. This encodes CASSQEFLTGVTNEKLFF.

This clonotype was seen many times. The chain carries TRBV10-3 and TRBJ2-1, with 13 nucleotides matching TRBD2. Germline CDR1 reads ENHRY; CDR2 reads SYGVKD. This CDR3 has 14 residues. The CDR3 DNA reads as TGTGACAACTCCGGGACTAGCGGGACCAATGAGCAGTTCTTC. Translated, it gives CDNSGTSGTNEQFF.

The genes are TRBV5-5 and TRBJ1-4, with 7 bases that match TRBD1. V lost 4 bases and J lost 8; bases outside the gene matches: 11. Germline V CDR1 and CDR2: SGHKS, YYEKEE (reference sequence). The CDR3 has 15 residues. The CDR3 bases are TGTGCCAGCAGCCTTGGGACAGCCGGAGGGGAAAAACTGTTTTTT. Protein: CASSLGTAGGEKLFF.

CDR3 sequence reads: CASSVAGTAPAFF. CDR3 DNA sequence: TGTGCCAGCAGCGTAGCAGGGACCGCCCCAGCTTTCTTT. The rearrangement uses TRBV9 and TRBJ1-1; D perhaps matches TRBD1 (5 bases). The CDR3 consists of 13 residues. Germline V gene sequence: CDR1 SGDLS, CDR2 YYNGEE. The V end was cut by 0 bases, the J end by 10 bases, with 13 bases between.

There are many counts of this clonotype. This chain connects TRBV28 to TRBJ2-2, with TRBD1 as a possible D gene (8 bases). The V and J ends lost 6 bases and 4 bases respectively, with 18 bases between them. The germline V gene has CDR1 MDHEN and CDR2 SYDVKM. The length of the CDR3 is 16 residues. The CDR3 sequence: CASRSRQGTITGELFF. CDR3 coding DNA: TGTGCCAGCAGATCTCGACAGGGGACTATCACCGGGGAGCTGTTTTTT.